This T cell receptor (beta chain) was profiled in a study of shared clonotypes between healthy human individuals. The CDR3 runs 13 residues. V was clipped by 9 bases and J by 3 bases, with 15 bases between them. Germline lookup yields CDR1 SGHNT and CDR2 YYREEE (reference sequence). The protocol was immunoSEQ multiplex PCR, while the TCRdb copy is restricted to in-frame clones and leaves out a portion. The profile shows about 2.4 million clones, approximately 93% of them singletons. The TCR comes from a man younger than 35 in good health. Some clones in this sample may be carry-over from other donors' samples. The V call is TRBV5-4, the J call TRBJ2-5, with D tentatively TRBD1 (6 bases). The specimen sequenced was naive CD4+ T cells from PBMCs. This sample's subset: CD45RA+ positively selected. Here the CDR3 DNA reads TGTGCCACTTCCCGGACAGAAAAAGAGACCCAGTACTTC. Translating gives CATSRTEKETQYF.